The 4 T cell receptor beta chains below were found in one sample sequenced in a study of cytomegalovirus exposure and HLA in healthy donors. PCR involved 60 Vbeta and 13 Jbeta primers. Produced via immunoSEQ multiplex PCR; TCRdb's table is partial and in-frame only. The sample holds around 140,000 clones, 60% to 80% seen once. Sequencing input: PBMCs. The receptors shown here come from a woman aged 55-69 years in good health and CMV-seronegative.

The CDR3 DNA reads TGTGCCAGCAGTTTCCCCGACAGTTATCAGCCCCAGCATTTT. Its translation: CASSFPDSYQPQHF. The chain is built from TRBV28 and TRBJ1-5; a weak D match, TRBD1 (5 bases). This CDR3 region has 14 residues. The V end was cut by 3 bases, the J end by 5 bases, with 11 bases between. The V gene's germline CDR1 is MDHEN and CDR2 SYDVKM.

V is TRBV28 and J is TRBJ1-3; 8 bases map to TRBD1. V lost 4 bases and J lost 1; bases outside the gene matches: 6. Germline CDR1 MDHEN, CDR2 SYDVKM. The CDR3 contains 16 residues. The CDR3 loop is CASSYPGQVSGNTIYF. Here the CDR3 DNA reads TGTGCCAGCAGTTACCCGGGACAGGTGTCTGGAAACACCATATATTTT.

The V call is TRBV2, the J call TRBJ2-7, with TRBD1 matching 7 bases. This CDR3 region has 17 residues. Germline lookup yields CDR1 SNHLY and CDR2 FYNNEI. Germline trimming cut 0 bases from V and 6 bases from J; bases unmatched to any gene: 14. In DNA form, the CDR3 reads TGTGCCAGCAGTGAAGCGGAAACGGGAAGGGCAGGGGGCGAGCAGTACTTC. It is translated as CASSEAETGRAGGEQYF.

For this clone: One end of the junction fails to match germline, which may point to a read error. V usage is TRBV5-1 and J usage is TRBJ2-5; D perhaps matches TRBD2 (6 bases). The J call could be wrong; TRBJ2-7 is a better fit for the DNA end. Germline lookup yields CDR1 SGHRS and CDR2 YFSETQ. This CDR3 has 16 amino acids. CDR3 in amino acids: CASRLGRTTSSYEQYF. CDR3 coding DNA: TGCGCCAGCAGGTTGGGGAGGACGACTAGCTCCTACGAGCAGTACTTC.